Listed here are 23 T cell receptor beta chains from one sample, sequenced in a study of cytomegalovirus exposure and HLA in healthy donors. The PCR had 60 Vbeta and 13 Jbeta primers. Libraries were prepared by immunoSEQ multiplex PCR; TCRdb keeps only in-frame clonotypes and omits some of them. The sample records 110,000 to 150,000 clones, around 80% being singletons. Sequenced sample: PBMCs. Every receptor here comes from a woman in her forties in good health and CMV-seropositive.

The rearrangement uses TRBV4-3 and TRBJ2-1; 9 nucleotides agree with TRBD1. V trimming: 1 base; J trimming: 9 bases; junction bases outside the gene matches: 7. CDR1 is LGHNA, CDR2 YSLEER, per germline. CDR3 size: 15 residues. Written as DNA, the CDR3 is TGCGCCAGCAGCCAAGGCCCCGGACAGGGGTTTGAGCAGTTCTTC. This codes for CASSQGPGQGFEQFF.

The CDR3 nucleotides read TGTGCCAGCTCACCTAATCAGGGGAAGATGAACACTGAAGCTTTCTTT. This encodes CASSPNQGKMNTEAFF. The V gene is TRBV18, the J gene TRBJ1-1; D is perhaps TRBD1 (6 bases). Per the germline V gene, CDR1 is KGHSH and CDR2 is LQKENI. The V gene lost 3 bases and the J gene lost 0 bases, with 14 bases spanning the gap. The CDR3 contains 16 residues.

V and J are TRBV5-1 and TRBJ1-3, with 7 bases matching TRBD1. The CDR3 loop spans 15 amino acids. The ends lost 0 bases at V and 7 bases at J; junction bases unmatched: 7. CDR1 and CDR2 from the germline V gene are SGHRS and YFSETQ. The CDR3 nucleotides read TGCGCCAGCAGCTTGGACCAGGGGGTGTGGAACACCATATATTTT. The encoded protein is CASSLDQGVWNTIYF. Drawing the rest from reference TRBV5-1 and TRBJ1-3, the complete variable domain is KAGVTQTPRYLIKTRGQQVTLSCSPISGHRSVSWYQQTPGQGLQFLFEYFSETQRNKGNFPGRFSGRQFSNSRSEMNVSTLELGDSALYLCASSLDQGVWNTIYFGEGSWLTVV.

The chain links TRBV6-1 to TRBJ2-3; D is perhaps TRBD2 (7 bases). V was trimmed by 4 bases and J by 2 bases, leaving 19 bases between them. The germline V gene encodes CDR1 MNHNS and CDR2 SASEGT. The CDR3 has 17 amino acids. The CDR3 nucleotides read TGTGCCAGCAGTGGGGGAGGGGAAGGGGGATTCACAGATACGCAGTATTTT. Protein product: CASSGGGEGGFTDTQYF.

The DNA of the CDR3 is TGTGCCTGGAGTGTAGGGACAGGGTATTCACCCCTCCACTTT. It codes for CAWSVGTGYSPLHF. The chain is built from TRBV30 and TRBJ1-6, with 9 bases matching TRBD1. CDR1 and CDR2 (germline): GTSNPN, SVGIG (reference sequence). The CDR3 extends over 14 amino acids. J lost 8 bases, V lost 0 bases, and 2 bases had no gene match.

V and J are TRBV5-6 and TRBJ2-2; D not resolved. V was shortened by 2 bases and J by 5 bases, with 16 bases between the two germline ends. CDR1 is SGHDT and CDR2 is YYEEEE in the germline V gene. There are 16 residues in the CDR3. CDR3 bases: TGTGCCAGCAGCTTTTACCAGCGCCGCGATACCGGGGAGCTGTTTTTT. Protein product: CASSFYQRRDTGELFF.

V is TRBV6-5 and J is TRBJ1-4, with D maybe TRBD1 (6 bases). The CDR3 covers 15 residues. The germline V gene has CDR1 MNHEY and CDR2 SVGAGI. V was shortened by 6 bases and J by 5 bases, with 16 bases between the two germline ends. This CDR3 is CASSWQTGSNEKLFF. The DNA of the CDR3 is TGTGCCAGCAGCTGGCAAACAGGGTCAAATGAAAAACTGTTTTTT.

This chain uses TRBV7-6 with TRBJ2-1; D might be TRBD1 (6 bases). V was shortened by 2 bases and J by 7 bases, with 6 bases between the two germline ends. This CDR3 contains 12 residues. Germline lookup yields CDR1 SGHVS and CDR2 FNYEAQ. CDR3 DNA sequence: TGTGCCAGCAGCTTAAGGGGGAATGAGCAGTTCTTC. Its protein product is CASSLRGNEQFF.

The chain couples TRBV28 to TRBJ2-5; 9 bases match TRBD2. Germline V gene data show CDR1 as MDHEN and CDR2 as SYDVKM. The CDR3 has 13 residues. Trimming cost V 8 bases and J 5 bases; bases outside gene matches: 6. DNA for the CDR3: TGTGCCAGCCAGGGACTAGCCATTGAGACCCAGTACTTC. Amino acid sequence: CASQGLAIETQYF.

The chain employs TRBV7-6 and TRBJ1-2, with a possible D match to TRBD1 (5 bases). The CDR3 consists of 17 residues. Trimming removed 3 bases at V and 1 base at J, with 18 bases between. The germline CDR1 and CDR2 sequences are SGHVS and FNYEAQ. CDR3 sequence: CASSLGGFRGSNYGYTF. In DNA, the CDR3 is TGTGCCAGCAGCTTGGGAGGTTTCCGGGGGAGTAACTATGGCTACACCTTC.

This chain uses TRBV2 with TRBJ2-7; D is undetermined. Trimming cost V 7 bases and J 3 bases, with 10 bases left between them. The CDR3 extends over 12 amino acids. Germline V CDR1 and CDR2: SNHLY, FYNNEI. CDR3 region: CASKQSFYEQYF. The CDR3 DNA reads as TGTGCCAGCAAACAAAGTTTCTACGAGCAGTACTTC.

The chain carries TRBV7-8 and TRBJ2-2; TRBD2 is a possible D gene (6 bases). The CDR3 runs to 18 residues. The germline gives CDR1 SGHVS, CDR2 FQNEAQ. Trimming took off 2 bases at V and 4 bases at J, with 20 bases between the two ends. The CDR3 DNA is TGTGCCAGCAGCTTATTCATTCTAAGCGGACTACTCACCGGGGAGCTGTTTTTT. As protein: CASSLFILSGLLTGELFF.

V usage is TRBV10-2 and J usage is TRBJ1-5; D uncertain. The CDR3 length is 13 residues. V was cut by 4 bases and J by 7 bases, with 11 bases left in between. The germline CDR1 and CDR2 sequences are WSHSY and SAAADI. The chain's CDR3 is CASSVGGGQPQHF. The CDR3 coding sequence is TGCGCCAGCAGTGTCGGAGGTGGGCAGCCCCAGCATTTT.

V and J are TRBV6-1 and TRBJ2-7; TRBD1 agrees at 9 bases. CDR1 MNHNS and CDR2 SASEGT come from the germline V gene. This CDR3 has 13 residues. The J segment lost 3 bases and the V segment lost 5 bases, leaving 2 bases of the junction unmatched. The CDR3 DNA sequence: TGTGCCAGCAGTTCGACAGGGGGCTACGAGCAGTACTTC. Translated: CASSSTGGYEQYF.

V is TRBV30 and J is TRBJ2-5, with D perhaps TRBD1 (8 bases). Germline V gene data show CDR1 as GTSNPN and CDR2 as SVGIG (reference sequence). This CDR3 region has 13 residues. The ends were cut back, 8 bases at V and 5 bases at J, with 18 bases in the middle. CDR3: CADADREGETQYF. The CDR3 DNA reads as TGTGCCGACGCGGACAGGGAGGGGGAGACCCAGTACTTC.

J is TRBJ1-4 and V is TRBV14; no reliable D call. This CDR3 has 16 amino acids. V lost 0 bases, J lost 4 bases, and 12 bases lay in between. The germline gives CDR1 SGHDN, CDR2 FVKESK. The CDR3 nucleotides read TGTGCCAGCAGCCAAGATAACCTCTATTATAATGAAAAACTGTTTTTT. Its protein is CASSQDNLYYNEKLFF.

The V and J genes are TRBV7-8 and TRBJ2-1, with D possibly being TRBD1 (6 bases). CDR1 is SGHVS and CDR2 is FQNEAQ in the germline V gene. The V end lost 4 bases, the J end lost 6 bases, and 10 bases lay between the germline ends. The CDR3 covers 13 residues. Here the CDR3 DNA reads TGTGCCAGCAGCTCGGACAGCCCCAATGAGCAGTTCTTC. Amino acid sequence: CASSSDSPNEQFF.

The chain employs TRBV10-1 and TRBJ2-3; no clear D. Germline CDR1 WNHNN, CDR2 SYGVQD (reference sequence). The germline V and J ends were trimmed by 0 bases and 6 bases, with 16 bases remaining between them. The CDR3 sequence is 16 residues long. CDR3 region: CASSESWATPLDTQYF. The CDR3 coding sequence is TGCGCCAGCAGTGAGTCATGGGCCACCCCTCTGGATACGCAGTATTTT.

The rearrangement joins TRBV10-2 to TRBJ1-5; D is unclear. The germline V and J ends were trimmed by 0 bases and 4 bases, with 13 bases remaining between them. Germline CDR1 and CDR2: WSHSY and SAAADI. This CDR3 spans 16 amino acids. The CDR3: CASSESLREINQPQHF. The CDR3 DNA sequence: TGCGCCAGCAGTGAGTCATTGAGGGAGATAAATCAGCCCCAGCATTTT.

The rearrangement joins TRBV7-9 to TRBJ2-5; D is perhaps TRBD2 (5 bases). Per the germline V gene, CDR1 is SEHNR and CDR2 is FQNEAQ (reference sequence). The CDR3 length is 15 residues. The V end lost 1 base, the J end lost 3 bases, and 12 bases lay between the germline ends. The CDR3 sequence is CASSLVLMREETQYF. The CDR3 DNA sequence: TGTGCCAGCAGCTTAGTACTGATGAGGGAAGAGACCCAGTACTTC.

V and J are TRBV11-2 and TRBJ2-7; 9 bases align to TRBD1. V was clipped by 4 bases and J by 0 bases; unmatched bases: 7. The CDR3 has 16 residues. Germline CDR1 SGHAT, CDR2 FQNNGV. CDR3 residues: CASSYAGTGTSYEQYF. The DNA for the CDR3 is TGTGCCAGCAGCTATGCCGGGACAGGGACCTCCTACGAGCAGTACTTC.

Comments on this clone: A junction boundary mismatches the germline segment, possibly from a read error. This chain links TRBV7-9 with TRBJ2-3; 9 bases are shared with TRBD2. The V gene's germline CDR1 is SEHNR and CDR2 FQNEAQ (reference sequence). The CDR3 has 18 residues. CDR3 DNA: TGTTCCAGCAGCCCCAGCGGGGGGAGCCGAACTAGCACAGATACGCAGTATTTT. It codes for CSSSPSGGSRTSTDTQYF.

This clone was detected a few times. This chain links TRBV18 with TRBJ2-7; D unresolved. Germline lookup yields CDR1 KGHSH and CDR2 LQKENI. V lost 8 bases, J lost 2 bases, and 13 bases lay in between. This CDR3 region has 13 residues. The chain's CDR3 is CASATSGPYEQYF. The CDR3 DNA sequence: TGTGCCAGCGCTACATCAGGCCCCTACGAGCAGTACTTC. Drawing the rest from reference TRBV18 and TRBJ2-7, the complete variable domain is NAGVMQNPRHLVRRRGQEARLRCSPMKGHSHVYWYRQLPEEGLKFMVYLQKENIIDESGMPKERFSAEFPKEGPSILRIQQVVRGDSAAYFCASATSGPYEQYFGPGTRLTVT.